One and the same sample provided the 14 T cell receptor beta chains below, sequenced in a study of T cells in Graves' hyperthyroidism and ophthalmopathy. Researchers took RNA transcripts and amplified the TCR beta CDR3 regions from them. The TCR CDR3 was amplified in a first-round RT-PCR using the HTBI primer set. TCRdb fed the multiplex PCR reads into MiXCR, producing one record per CDR3 protein. The sample carries about 420,000 distinct CDR3 sequences, 12% to 15% recorded once. What was sequenced was blood. Receptors originate from a woman aged 18-35 years with Graves' hyperthyroidism.

This chain links TRBV27 with TRBJ2-2, with D possibly matching TRBD2 (5 bases). Germline assignment: CDR1 MNHEY and CDR2 SMNVEV (reference sequence). CDR3 size: 16 residues. The V end lost 3 bases, the J end lost 3 bases, and 14 bases lay between the germline ends. The CDR3 here is CASSFSRIGDTGELFF. CDR3 nucleotides: TGTGCCAGCAGTTTCTCGAGGATCGGGGACACCGGGGAGCTGTTTTTT.

Details on this clonotype: Since a much larger clone is just one base distant, this may be a read error. This sequence joins TRBV27 and TRBJ1-1; D ambiguous. CDR3 size: 14 residues. V was clipped by 5 bases and J by 6 bases, with 16 bases between them. CDR1 and CDR2 from the germline V gene are MNHEY and SMNVEV (reference sequence). The CDR3 region is CASSPGSGRPEAFF. The CDR3 DNA follows: TGTGCCAGCAGTCCCGGGTCGGGGAGACCTGAAGCTTTCTTT.

There are many counts of this clonotype. The V call is TRBV5-5, the J call TRBJ2-7, with D possibly being TRBD1 or TRBD2 (6 bases each). Germline-derived CDR1 and CDR2 are SGHKS and YYEKEE (reference sequence). The CDR3 consists of 15 residues. The V and J ends lost 4 bases and 2 bases respectively, with 16 bases between them. CDR3 nucleotide sequence: TGTGCCAGCAGCACCGACGGGGGCGGGGCCTACGAGCAGTACTTC. It is translated as CASSTDGGGAYEQYF. Drawing the rest from reference TRBV5-5 and TRBJ2-7, the complete variable domain is DAGVTQSPTHLIKTRGQQVTLRCSPISGHKSVSWYQQVLGQGPQFIFQYYEKEERGRGNFPDRFSARQFPNYSSELNVNALLLGDSALYLCASSTDGGGAYEQYFGPGTRLTVT.

On this clonotype: A much larger clone differs from this one at a single base, so this may be a read error. The CDR3 DNA is TGTGCCTGGAGTGTTTCGCGGGGAAACCTAAACAATGAGCAGTTCTTC. Translation gives CAWSVSRGNLNNEQFF. The rearrangement links TRBV30 to TRBJ2-1; a possible D gene is TRBD2 (6 bases). Trimming stripped 0 bases from V and 5 bases from J, with 17 bases between. The V gene's germline CDR1 is GTSNPN and CDR2 SVGIG (reference sequence). The CDR3 length is 16 residues. The full variable domain, rest sourced from reference TRBV30 and TRBJ2-1, is SQTIHQWPATLVQPVGSPLSLECTVEGTSNPNLYWYRQAAGRGLQLLFYSVGIGQISSEVPQNLSASRPQDRQFILSSKKLLLSDSGFYLCAWSVSRGNLNNEQFFGPGTRLTVL.

This clonotype came up many times. The V and J genes are TRBV16 and TRBJ1-1, with D unresolved. The CDR3 runs 12 residues. V was trimmed by 0 bases and J by 7 bases, leaving 6 bases between them. CDR1 and CDR2 (germline): KGHSY, FQNENV. CDR3 residues: CASSQSRFEAFF. In DNA form, the CDR3 reads TGTGCCAGCAGCCAATCGAGGTTTGAAGCTTTCTTT.

The rearrangement uses TRBV11-3 and TRBJ1-1, with 8 bases fitting TRBD1. The CDR3 has 13 residues. CDR1 and CDR2 (germline): SGHNT, YENEEA. Trimming cost V 7 bases and J 4 bases; bases outside gene matches: 5. CDR3 sequence reads: CASTRTGPTEAFF. The CDR3 DNA reads TGTGCCAGCACCCGGACAGGGCCCACTGAAGCTTTCTTT.

Many counts were recorded for this clonotype. The chain has TRBV27 and TRBJ2-6, with 15 bases lining up with TRBD2. V lost 5 bases and J lost 0; bases outside the gene matches: 14. The CDR3 length is 22 residues. From germline, CDR1 is MNHEY and CDR2 SMNVEV (reference sequence). CDR3 in amino acids: CASSPRLGLAGGFGSGANVLTF. In DNA form, the CDR3 reads TGTGCCAGCAGTCCAAGGTTGGGACTAGCGGGAGGTTTTGGCTCTGGGGCCAACGTCCTGACTTTC.

Points on this clonotype: A much bigger clone sits one base away, suggesting this may be a read error. This chain links TRBV19 with TRBJ2-7; D assignment may be TRBD1 or TRBD2 (6 bases each). Germline-derived CDR1 and CDR2 are LNHDA and SQIVND (reference sequence). The CDR3 is made up of 14 amino acids. Trimming took 7 bases from V and 2 from J, leaving 15 bases between them. The CDR3 here is CASNIAGGPYEQYF. The CDR3 nucleotides are TGTGCCAGTAATATCGCCGGGGGCCCCTACGAGCAGTACTTC. The full variable domain, in which reference TRBV19 and TRBJ2-7 provide the parts outside the CDR3, is DGGITQSPKYLFRKEGQNVTLSCEQNLNHDAMYWYRQDPGQGLRLIYYSQIVNDFQKGDIAEGYSVSREKKESFPLTVTSAQKNPTAFYLCASNIAGGPYEQYFGPGTRLTVT.

This clonotype was detected a few times. V and J are TRBV28 and TRBJ2-1; D is unclear. Germline V gene sequence: CDR1 MDHEN, CDR2 SYDVKM. CDR3 length: 15 residues. V was trimmed by 3 bases and J by 0 bases, leaving 9 bases between them. DNA of the CDR3: TGTGCCAGCAGTTTCCCCCCAAGCTCCTACAATGAGCAGTTCTTC. Its protein product is CASSFPPSSYNEQFF.

As for this clonotype: At one end the junction does not follow the germline gene, possibly because of a read error. J is TRBJ2-7 and V is TRBV7-7, with 7 bases that match TRBD2. The CDR3 sequence is 14 residues long. Looked up from germline, CDR1 is SSHAT and CDR2 is FNYEAQ (reference sequence). In nucleotides, the CDR3 is TGTGCTAGCAGCCCCGGGAGGAGCGCCTACGAGCAGTACTTC. It encodes CASSPGRSAYEQYF.

In its sample, this clonotype ranks as medium-sized. The chain is built from TRBV2 and TRBJ2-1; 8 bases are a match to TRBD1. This CDR3 comprises 15 residues. Per germline, CDR1 SNHLY and CDR2 FYNNEI. J was trimmed by 4 bases and V by 4 bases; bases with no gene match: 6. The CDR3 spells CASSVDRGQYNEQFF. The CDR3, as DNA: TGTGCCAGCAGTGTCGACAGGGGACAATACAATGAGCAGTTCTTC.

This clonotype was recorded many times. The V call is TRBV30, the J call TRBJ2-1, with D possibly TRBD2 on 6 matching bases. Per the germline V gene, CDR1 is GTSNPN and CDR2 is SVGIG (reference sequence). The V end was cut by 4 bases, the J end by 4 bases, with 20 bases between. The CDR3 spans 16 residues. In nucleotides, the CDR3 is TGTGCCTGGAACCCAAACGGGCGCGGGATTTACAATGAGCAGTTCTTC. This translates into CAWNPNGRGIYNEQFF.

This clonotype has ten or more counts. The rearrangement joins TRBV28 to TRBJ1-2; D may be TRBD1 (5 bases). V shed 4 bases and J shed 8 bases, with 14 bases lying between them. The germline V gene encodes CDR1 MDHEN and CDR2 SYDVKM. This CDR3 region has 13 residues. The CDR3 loop is CASSWGSGRGYTF. The CDR3 DNA reads TGTGCCAGCAGTTGGGGGAGTGGGCGCGGCTACACCTTC.

J is TRBJ2-1 and V is TRBV27; possible D gene TRBD2, 6 bases. CDR3 size: 14 residues. In germline, CDR1 is MNHEY, CDR2 SMNVEV (reference sequence). Trimming removed 9 bases from V and 6 bases from J, with 18 bases in between. DNA for the CDR3: TGTGCCAGTAGGACGGGGGTCCCATCCAATGAGCAGTTCTTC. Translated, it gives CASRTGVPSNEQFF.